The clone carrying this T cell receptor beta chain was counted a few times. Its antigen is as yet unknown. The germline gives CDR1 SGHTA, CDR2 FQGNSA. This CDR3 comprises 16 residues. Losses at the gene ends were 5 bases for V and 1 base for J; bases not matched to a gene: 7. Library preparation (for TCRbeta) was performed with unique molecular identifiers. TCRdb independently ran MiXCR on the PCR reads; one entry per CDR3 protein. The sample records more than 500,000 distinct CDR3 sequences, about 10% being singletons. This sample is drawn from a study of T-cell reconstitution after alpha-beta-depleted transplantation in children. Regarding the study as a whole: One year post-transplant, T-cell counts and diversity were largely derived from T cells produced anew.

The receptor was derived from a female patient under 10 years old who had a stem cell transplant for aplastic anemia, so the T cells may come from the graft donor. The V gene is TRBV7-2, the J gene TRBJ2-2; 7 bases are a match to TRBD2. Sequencing was performed on PBMCs, mostly from graft donor cells, taken 180 days after TCRalphabeta/CD19-depleted stem cell transplant. CDR3 nucleotide sequence: TGTGCCAGCAGCGTCCGGGACTATAGGAACACCGGGGAGCTGTTTTTT. Its translation is CASSVRDYRNTGELFF.